The 21 T cell receptor beta chains below were found in one sample sequenced in a study of post-analysis software for immune sequencing data. Study results and limitations: Patients used about five TRBV segments, including TRBV5-6, TRBV5-1 and TRBV20-1, more often than controls.

Built from TCR beta cDNA, the libraries had unique molecular identifiers in them. TCRdb reanalysed the PCR reads using MiXCR and keeps one entry per CDR3 protein. This sample has about 430,000 distinct CDR3 sequences, with roughly 38% found just once. Antigens of these TCRs are unknown. The sample consisted of blood. These receptors were collected from a girl aged 2-10 years with multiple sclerosis.

This chain uses TRBV25-1 with TRBJ2-2; no reliable D call. CDR3 length: 15 amino acids. The ends were cut back, 2 bases at V and 0 bases at J, with 7 bases in the middle. CDR1 is MGHDK, CDR2 SYGVNS, per germline. The CDR3 nucleotides are TGTGCCAGCAGTGAACTCAGCGCGAACACCGGGGAGCTGTTTTTT. This sequence encodes CASSELSANTGELFF.

This chain links TRBV24-1 with TRBJ2-3, with 11 bases identical to TRBD2. V was pared by 3 bases and J by 3 bases, with 4 bases of the junction left unmatched. Germline-derived CDR1 and CDR2 are KGHDR and SFDVKD. This CDR3 is 16 amino acids long. Here the CDR3 reads CATSDTSSGRTDTQYF. The CDR3 DNA sequence: TGTGCCACCAGTGATACCTCTAGCGGGAGGACAGATACGCAGTATTTT.

This chain connects TRBV11-2 to TRBJ2-3; D is possibly TRBD2 (7 bases). The V gene's germline CDR1 is SGHAT and CDR2 FQNNGV. Trimming shortened V by 6 bases and J by 1 base, and 14 bases separated the two germline ends. This CDR3 spans 15 amino acids. The CDR3 DNA reads as TGTGCCAGCAGAGGGGGGGGGACGGGCACAGATACGCAGTATTTT. Amino acid sequence: CASRGGGTGTDTQYF.

The gene calls are TRBV11-2 and TRBJ1-6, with no clear D. The V gene's germline CDR1 is SGHAT and CDR2 FQNNGV. The CDR3 extends over 16 amino acids. Trimming cost V 1 base and J 6 bases, with 13 bases left between them. The CDR3 bases are TGTGCCAGCAGCTTAGGGACCGATATTACTAATTCACCCCTCCACTTT. It yields the protein CASSLGTDITNSPLHF.

The table lists this clonotype with a few counts. The chain links TRBV6-5 to TRBJ2-3; D gene uncertain. V lost 8 bases and J lost 0, with 12 bases in between. Per germline, CDR1 MNHEY and CDR2 SVGAGI. CDR3 length equals 14 residues. The CDR3 DNA reads as TGTGCCAGCGGCAGAATCGGCAGCACAGATACGCAGTATTTT. Its translation: CASGRIGSTDTQYF.

The gene calls are TRBV4-2 and TRBJ2-6; D may match TRBD1 or TRBD2 (6 bases each). The V end was cut by 4 bases, the J end by 0 bases, with 16 bases between. The CDR3 sequence is 18 residues long. Germline V gene lookup returns CDR1 LGHNA and CDR2 YNFKEQ. The CDR3 DNA sequence: TGTGCCAGCAGCCCCAGGGGACTTACGATCTCTGGGGCCAACGTCCTGACTTTC. Amino acid sequence: CASSPRGLTISGANVLTF.

With regard to this clonotype: A much more abundant neighbour one base away suggests this may be a read error. The chain uses TRBV2 and TRBJ2-7, with a weak D call TRBD1 (7 bases). V lost 11 bases to trimming and J lost 4 bases, with 21 bases between them. Germline V lookup: CDR1 SNHLY, CDR2 FYNNEI. The CDR3 loop spans 14 amino acids. This chain's CDR3 is CAGTGTAGSYEQYF. CDR3 DNA: TGTGCCGGAACCGGGACAGCGGGTAGTTACGAGCAGTACTTC.

V usage is TRBV20-1 and J usage is TRBJ2-1, with 14 bases lining up with TRBD2. Germline V gene sequence: CDR1 DFQATT, CDR2 SNEGSKA (reference sequence). CDR3 length equals 15 residues. Trimming removed 5 bases from V and 10 bases from J; junction bases left unmatched: 10. Here the CDR3 DNA reads TGCAGTGCTCATCCCGGGACTAGCGGGAGTTGGGAGCAGTTCTTC. Translation: CSAHPGTSGSWEQFF.

This chain uses TRBV5-1 with TRBJ2-7; TRBD2 aligns across 7 bases. The germline V gene encodes CDR1 SGHRS and CDR2 YFSETQ. CDR3 length: 15 residues. V lost 8 bases and J lost 2; bases outside the gene matches: 13. As DNA, the CDR3 is TGCGCCAGTAGCCTTGCTGGGCGGGGGACCTACGAGCAGTACTTC. Protein: CASSLAGRGTYEQYF.

Turning to this clonotype: No conserved phenylalanine or tryptophan ends this CDR3, so it is likely a read error. V gene TRBV5-1 combines with J gene TRBJ1-2; D is unresolved. This CDR3 has 14 residues. The germline V and J ends were trimmed by 0 bases and 2 bases, with 8 bases remaining between them. Per the germline V gene, CDR1 is SGHRS and CDR2 is YFSETQ. In nucleotides, the CDR3 is TGCGCCAGCAGCTTGGTCTCCAGCAACTATGGCTACACCTCC. Translation gives CASSLVSSNYGYTS.

The chain combines TRBV3-1 with TRBJ2-7; no definite D call. There are 16 residues in the CDR3. Per germline, CDR1 LGHDT and CDR2 YNNKEL (reference sequence). The V and J ends lost 4 bases and 0 bases respectively, with 16 bases between them. Written as DNA, the CDR3 is TGTGCCAGCAGCCGGGCGCCGGGCTCGAGCTCCTACGAGCAGTACTTC. Translation: CASSRAPGSSSYEQYF.

The chain uses TRBV7-9 and TRBJ2-7, with 10 bases lining up with TRBD2. Germline V gives CDR1 SEHNR, CDR2 FQNEAQ (reference sequence). V shed 3 bases and J 3 bases; nucleotides not matched to a gene: 14. The CDR3 is made up of 18 amino acids. CDR3 bases: TGTGCCAGCAGCTTTAAGATATCCAGCGGGAGGGTGAGCTACGAGCAGTACTTC. The encoded protein is CASSFKISSGRVSYEQYF.

The rearrangement links TRBV5-6 to TRBJ2-7; tentative D call: TRBD2 (5 bases). The end of the DNA is better explained by TRBJ2-5, so the J call may be wrong. The CDR3 spans 15 residues. Germline V gene lookup returns CDR1 SGHDT and CDR2 YYEEEE. CDR3: CASSLLRGNGETQYF. The CDR3 DNA sequence: TGTGCCAGCAGCCTCCTTCGGGGAAATGGAGAGACCCAGTACTTC.

This clonotype was found a few times. The chain joins TRBV29-1 to TRBJ2-3; D possibly uses TRBD1 or TRBD2 (5 bases each). The germline V and J ends were trimmed by 0 bases and 3 bases, with 16 bases remaining between them. CDR1 SQVTM and CDR2 ANQGSEA come from the germline V gene. The length of the CDR3 is 16 residues. The CDR3 DNA reads TGCAGCGTTGAAGATCGTCGGGGACGTGCAACAGATACGCAGTATTTT. As protein: CSVEDRRGRATDTQYF.

In this sample, this clonotype turned up once. The chain combines TRBV7-8 with TRBJ2-1, with 13 nucleotides matching TRBD2. The CDR3 contains 15 residues. Germline V lookup: CDR1 SGHVS, CDR2 FQNEAQ. J lost 7 bases, V lost 6 bases, and 6 bases had no gene match. The CDR3 nucleotides read TGTGCCAGCAGGGAACTAGCGGGGGGGCGAAATGAGCAGTTCTTC. Amino acid sequence: CASRELAGGRNEQFF.

The chain carries TRBV24-1 and TRBJ1-4; TRBD1 is a possible D gene (5 bases). Germline CDR1 is KGHDR and CDR2 is SFDVKD. CDR3 length: 15 amino acids. V was clipped by 0 bases and J by 7 bases, with 11 bases between them. CDR3 sequence: CATSDLQGVREKLFF. For the CDR3, the DNA is TGTGCCACCAGTGATTTGCAGGGAGTGCGTGAAAAACTGTTTTTT.

This clonotype was detected only a few times. The rearrangement uses TRBV7-2 and TRBJ2-4; 8 bases agree with TRBD2. The CDR3 covers 16 residues. V was clipped by 5 bases and J by 4 bases; unmatched bases: 10. Germline values: CDR1 SGHTA, CDR2 FQGNSA. The CDR3 sequence is CASSPPREGGKNIQYF. The CDR3 region has the DNA TGTGCCAGCAGCCCACCCCGGGAGGGAGGGAAAAACATTCAGTACTTC.

The CDR3 here is CASSSPGQGPYEQYF. The CDR3 DNA sequence: TGTGCCAGCAGTTCTCCGGGACAGGGGCCCTACGAGCAGTACTTC. The chain combines TRBV28 with TRBJ2-7; 10 nucleotides align to TRBD1. The CDR3 runs to 15 residues. The germline V gene has CDR1 MDHEN and CDR2 SYDVKM. The junction had 5 bases not matched to a gene; V was cut back by 4 bases and J by 2 bases.

The V call is TRBV7-9, the J call TRBJ2-2, with a possible D match to TRBD1 (5 bases). In germline, CDR1 is SEHNR, CDR2 FQNEAQ (reference sequence). CDR3 length: 12 residues. Between the trimmed V and J ends, which lost 9 bases and 4 bases, there was a span of 9 bases. CDR3 sequence reads: CARVRATGELFF. In DNA form, the CDR3 reads TGTGCCAGGGTCAGGGCCACCGGGGAGCTGTTTTTT.

This clonotype came up a few times. V usage is TRBV29-1 and J usage is TRBJ2-1; 7 bases fit TRBD2. This CDR3 is built from 13 residues. V gave up 8 bases and J gave up 9 bases; unmatched junction bases: 13. Germline values: CDR1 SQVTM, CDR2 ANQGSEA. The CDR3 region is CSLLGGGPGEQFF. The CDR3 nucleotides read TGCAGCCTCCTGGGGGGAGGGCCTGGTGAGCAGTTCTTC.

The chain employs TRBV28 and TRBJ1-6, with 9 bases identical to TRBD1. The CDR3 is 15 amino acids. The germline gives CDR1 MDHEN, CDR2 SYDVKM. With 5 bases clipped from V and 5 bases from J, the junction kept 4 bases outside the gene matches. CDR3: CASSVGTGNNSPLHF. As DNA, the CDR3 is TGTGCCAGCAGTGTCGGGACAGGGAATAATTCACCCCTCCACTTT.